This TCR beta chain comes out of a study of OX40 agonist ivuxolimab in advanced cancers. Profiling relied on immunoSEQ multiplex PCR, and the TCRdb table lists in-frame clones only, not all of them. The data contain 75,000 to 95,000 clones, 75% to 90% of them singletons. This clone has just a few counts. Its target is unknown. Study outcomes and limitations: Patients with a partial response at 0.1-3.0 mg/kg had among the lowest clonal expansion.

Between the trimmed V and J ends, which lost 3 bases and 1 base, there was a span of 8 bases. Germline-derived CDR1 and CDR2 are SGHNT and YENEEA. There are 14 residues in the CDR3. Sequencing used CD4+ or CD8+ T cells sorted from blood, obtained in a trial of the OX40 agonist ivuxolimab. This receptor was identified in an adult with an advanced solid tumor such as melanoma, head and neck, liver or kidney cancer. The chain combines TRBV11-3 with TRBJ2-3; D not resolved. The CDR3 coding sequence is TGTGCCAGCAGCTTCCGTGGCGGCACAGATACGCAGTATTTT. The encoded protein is CASSFRGGTDTQYF.